Following are 19 T cell receptor beta chains from one sample sequenced in a study of T cells in localized non-small cell lung cancer. TCRdb's copy holds only in-frame clones and misses some; the assay was immunoSEQ multiplex PCR. In the table there are some 72,000 clones, approximately 84% of which are singletons. This specimen was peripheral blood, taken before any cancer treatment. The receptors were sampled from a man aged 40-75 years with stage I lung adenocarcinoma.

The chain recombines TRBV30 with TRBJ2-1, with 9 positions matching TRBD1. Trimming removed 1 base from V and 4 bases from J; junction bases left unmatched: 5. This CDR3 region has 15 residues. CDR1 is GTSNPN and CDR2 is SVGIG in the germline V gene (reference sequence). The CDR3 region has the DNA TGTGCCTGGAGTGGGGGACAGGGAAAGTACAATGAGCAGTTCTTC. This codes for CAWSGGQGKYNEQFF. Drawing the rest from reference TRBV30 and TRBJ2-1, the complete variable domain is SQTIHQWPATLVQPVGSPLSLECTVEGTSNPNLYWYRQAAGRGLQLLFYSVGIGQISSEVPQNLSASRPQDRQFILSSKKLLLSDSGFYLCAWSGGQGKYNEQFFGPGTRLTVL.

The chain is built from TRBV7-2 and TRBJ2-7, with D unclear. This CDR3 contains 14 residues. V lost 1 base to trimming and J lost 4 bases, with 11 bases between them. Per germline, CDR1 SGHTA and CDR2 FQGNSA. The CDR3 DNA is TGTGCCAGCAGCTTAGACTGGCAGGCGTACGAGCAGTACTTC. It encodes CASSLDWQAYEQYF.

This chain links TRBV18 with TRBJ2-5, with D perhaps being TRBD1 or TRBD2 (5 bases each). Germline lookup yields CDR1 KGHSH and CDR2 LQKENI. The V end lost 0 bases, the J end lost 4 bases, and 12 bases lay between the germline ends. The length of the CDR3 is 15 residues. The DNA for the CDR3 is TGTGCCAGCTCACCACCGAGGGGACCTGTAGAGACCCAGTACTTC. Its protein is CASSPPRGPVETQYF.

The chain employs TRBV5-4 and TRBJ1-2, with D maybe TRBD1 (5 bases). The V end lost 8 bases, the J end lost 5 bases, and 19 bases lay between the germline ends. CDR3 length: 14 residues. Looked up from germline, CDR1 is SGHNT and CDR2 is YYREEE (reference sequence). The CDR3 nucleotides read TGTGCCAGTTCCCACTCCGGGGGTCGGTATGGCTACACCTTC. As protein: CASSHSGGRYGYTF.

The chain recombines TRBV30 with TRBJ1-5; TRBD1 is a possible D gene (5 bases). This CDR3 comprises 14 residues. V lost 5 bases and J lost 2, with 13 bases in between. The germline V gene has CDR1 GTSNPN and CDR2 SVGIG (reference sequence). CDR3 in DNA: TGTGCCTGGGCCGTGGAAGGGGGCAATCAGCCCCAGCATTTT. This gives the protein CAWAVEGGNQPQHF.

V usage is TRBV28 and J usage is TRBJ1-2; D may be TRBD1 (5 bases). The V gene's germline CDR1 is MDHEN and CDR2 SYDVKM. V was pared by 6 bases and J by 2 bases, with 16 bases between. This CDR3 has 15 residues. The CDR3 spells CASRVGSGGNYGYTF. Written as DNA, the CDR3 is TGTGCCAGCAGAGTTGGCAGCGGGGGAAACTATGGCTACACCTTC.

The J gene is TRBJ1-4, the V gene TRBV7-2, with 8 nucleotides matching TRBD1. The CDR3 extends over 15 amino acids. CDR1 is SGHTA and CDR2 is FQGNSA in the germline V gene. V lost 5 bases, J lost 5 bases, and 7 bases stayed unmatched. The CDR3: CASSKWTGKNEKLFF. The CDR3, as DNA: TGTGCCAGCAGCAAATGGACAGGGAAGAATGAAAAACTGTTTTTT.

The chain is built from TRBV5-5 and TRBJ2-5; D is uncertain. This CDR3 comprises 15 residues. Germline V gene lookup returns CDR1 SGHKS and CDR2 YYEKEE (reference sequence). The ends were cut back, 3 bases at V and 1 base at J, with 13 bases in the middle. Here the CDR3 DNA reads TGTGCCAGCAGCTGGATTGTGGCCCTCCAAGAGACCCAGTACTTC. This gives the protein CASSWIVALQETQYF.

The chain is built from TRBV5-6 and TRBJ2-7; TRBD1 is a possible D gene (6 bases). The germline gives CDR1 SGHDT, CDR2 YYEEEE. Trimming stripped 2 bases from V and 5 bases from J, with 11 bases between. The CDR3 runs to 13 residues. In nucleotides, the CDR3 is TGTGCCAGCAGCTTCAGGGGTAGGGACGAGCAGTACTTC. It codes for CASSFRGRDEQYF.

This clone has only one observation. V gene TRBV5-1 combines with J gene TRBJ1-2; 10 bases line up with TRBD1. CDR1 and CDR2 from the germline V gene are SGHRS and YFSETQ. CDR3 size: 18 residues. Unmatched junction bases numbered 14, after V lost 3 bases and J lost 3 bases. The CDR3 spells CASSSGPSGTGAYYGYTF. CDR3 sequence (DNA): TGCGCCAGCAGCTCGGGCCCCTCCGGGACAGGGGCTTACTATGGCTACACCTTC.

The rearrangement links TRBV9 to TRBJ2-1; perhaps TRBD2 as D (6 bases). Germline V gives CDR1 SGDLS, CDR2 YYNGEE. The CDR3 contains 16 residues. V gave up 0 bases and J gave up 0 bases, with 10 bases separating them. The CDR3 is CASSVEGGNSYNEQFF. CDR3 bases: TGTGCCAGCAGCGTAGAAGGCGGGAACTCCTACAATGAGCAGTTCTTC.

The genes are TRBV28 and TRBJ1-5; D perhaps matches TRBD1 (5 bases). The CDR3 is 13 residues long. CDR1 MDHEN and CDR2 SYDVKM come from the germline V gene. V lost 6 bases, J lost 4 bases, and 10 bases lay in between. The CDR3 here is CASRRGPNQPQHF. CDR3 DNA: TGTGCCAGCAGGAGGGGTCCAAATCAGCCCCAGCATTTT.

The chain recombines TRBV18 with TRBJ2-1; D perhaps matches TRBD1 (5 bases). In germline, CDR1 is KGHSH, CDR2 LQKENI. V dropped 1 base and J dropped 1 base, with 8 bases sitting between them. The CDR3 runs 15 residues. The DNA of the CDR3 is TGTGCCAGCTCACCACGGCAGGGTTCCTACAATGAGCAGTTCTTC. Protein sequence: CASSPRQGSYNEQFF.

The CDR3 DNA sequence: TGTGCCAGCAGCCATGGACAGGGGAGGAAGGGCAATCAGCCCCAGCATTTT. Its translation: CASSHGQGRKGNQPQHF. The V and J genes are TRBV27 and TRBJ1-5, with 9 bases fitting TRBD1. Germline V gene data show CDR1 as MNHEY and CDR2 as SMNVEV (reference sequence). The CDR3 length is 17 residues. The trim removed 6 bases at V and 2 bases at J, leaving 11 bases unmatched.

This chain joins TRBV7-2 and TRBJ2-3; D tentatively fits TRBD1 or TRBD2 (7 bases each). Trimming removed 5 bases from V and 0 bases from J, with 12 bases in between. Germline assignment: CDR1 SGHTA and CDR2 FQGNSA. CDR3 length: 15 amino acids. The CDR3 DNA reads as TGTGCCAGCAGCAGACAGGGAGGGAGCACAGATACGCAGTATTTT. It is translated as CASSRQGGSTDTQYF.

This rearrangement joins TRBV27 to TRBJ2-7, with D perhaps matching TRBD1 (6 bases). From germline, CDR1 is MNHEY and CDR2 SMNVEV (reference sequence). V was trimmed by 1 base and J by 5 bases, leaving 12 bases between them. CDR3 length: 14 amino acids. CDR3 residues: CASSLYGQRDEQYF. CDR3 nucleotides: TGTGCCAGCAGTTTATATGGACAGAGAGACGAGCAGTACTTC.

This clone turned up a few times. One junction end disagrees with the germline gene, perhaps due to a read error. The V call is TRBV5-1, the J call TRBJ2-2, with TRBD2 matching 10 bases. This CDR3 region has 17 residues. Germline assignment: CDR1 SGHRS and CDR2 YFSETQ. CDR3 in DNA: TGCGCCAGCAGGTTGGCTAGCGGGAGCACTTTGACCGGGGAGCTGTTTTTT. This sequence encodes CASRLASGSTLTGELFF.

The V gene is TRBV5-1, the J gene TRBJ2-3, with a possible D match to TRBD1 (6 bases). Trimming left V 4 bases short and J 2 bases short, with 11 bases between. The CDR3 totals 14 residues. CDR1 is SGHRS and CDR2 is YFSETQ in the germline V gene. CDR3 DNA: TGCGCCAGCAGCAAGGACAGCTACACAGATACGCAGTATTTT. This encodes CASSKDSYTDTQYF.

The V call is TRBV19, the J call TRBJ1-4; no reliable D call. Germline values: CDR1 LNHDA, CDR2 SQIVND (reference sequence). This CDR3 spans 15 amino acids. V lost 3 bases, J lost 5 bases, and 13 bases lay in between. CDR3 region: CASSISLISNEKLFF. CDR3 coding DNA: TGTGCCAGTAGTATTTCCCTTATCTCCAATGAAAAACTGTTTTTT.